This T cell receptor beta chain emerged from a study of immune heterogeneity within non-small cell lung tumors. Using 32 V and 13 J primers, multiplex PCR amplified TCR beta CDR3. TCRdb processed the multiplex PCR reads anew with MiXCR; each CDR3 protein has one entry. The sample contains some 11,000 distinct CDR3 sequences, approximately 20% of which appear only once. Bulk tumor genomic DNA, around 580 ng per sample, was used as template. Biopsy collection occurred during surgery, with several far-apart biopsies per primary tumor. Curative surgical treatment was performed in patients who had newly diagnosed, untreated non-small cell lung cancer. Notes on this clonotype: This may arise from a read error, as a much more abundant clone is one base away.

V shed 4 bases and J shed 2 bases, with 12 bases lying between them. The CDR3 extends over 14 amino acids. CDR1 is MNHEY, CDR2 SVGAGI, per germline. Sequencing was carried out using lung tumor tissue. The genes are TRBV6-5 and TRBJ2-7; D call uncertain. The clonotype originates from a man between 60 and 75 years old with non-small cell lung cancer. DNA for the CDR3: TGTGCCAGCAGTTCGACATGGGCCCCCTACGAGCAGTACTTC. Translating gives CASSSTWAPYEQYF.